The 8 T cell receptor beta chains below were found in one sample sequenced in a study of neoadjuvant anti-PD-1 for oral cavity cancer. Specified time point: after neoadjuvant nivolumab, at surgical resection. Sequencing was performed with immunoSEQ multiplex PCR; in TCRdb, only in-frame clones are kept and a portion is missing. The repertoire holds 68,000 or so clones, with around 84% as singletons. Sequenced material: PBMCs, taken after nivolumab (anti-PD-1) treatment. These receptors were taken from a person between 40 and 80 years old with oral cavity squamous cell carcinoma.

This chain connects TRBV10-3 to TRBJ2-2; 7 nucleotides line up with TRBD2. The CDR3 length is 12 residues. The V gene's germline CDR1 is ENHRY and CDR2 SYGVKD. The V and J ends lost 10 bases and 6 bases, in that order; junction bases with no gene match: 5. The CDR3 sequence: CATGLVAGELFF. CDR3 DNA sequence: TGTGCCACCGGACTAGTCGCCGGGGAGCTGTTTTTT.

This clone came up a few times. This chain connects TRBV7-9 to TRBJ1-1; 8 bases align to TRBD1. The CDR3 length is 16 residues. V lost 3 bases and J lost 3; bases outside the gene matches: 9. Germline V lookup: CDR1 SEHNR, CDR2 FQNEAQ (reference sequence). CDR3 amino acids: CASSFPAGGGDTEAFF. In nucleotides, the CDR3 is TGTGCCAGCAGCTTTCCCGCAGGGGGCGGAGACACTGAAGCTTTCTTT.

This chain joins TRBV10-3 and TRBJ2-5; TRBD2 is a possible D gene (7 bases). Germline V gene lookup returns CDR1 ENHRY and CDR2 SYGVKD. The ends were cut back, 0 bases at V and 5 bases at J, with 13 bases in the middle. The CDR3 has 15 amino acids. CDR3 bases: TGTGCCATCAGTGAGTCTGGGGGGGCAGGGGAGACCCAGTACTTC. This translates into CAISESGGAGETQYF.

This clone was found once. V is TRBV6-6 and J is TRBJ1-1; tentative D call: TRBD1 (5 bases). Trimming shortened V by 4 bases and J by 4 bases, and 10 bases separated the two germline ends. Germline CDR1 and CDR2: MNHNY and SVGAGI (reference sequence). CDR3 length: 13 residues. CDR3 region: CASSWGLGTEAFF. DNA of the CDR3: TGTGCCAGCAGTTGGGGCTTGGGCACTGAAGCTTTCTTT.

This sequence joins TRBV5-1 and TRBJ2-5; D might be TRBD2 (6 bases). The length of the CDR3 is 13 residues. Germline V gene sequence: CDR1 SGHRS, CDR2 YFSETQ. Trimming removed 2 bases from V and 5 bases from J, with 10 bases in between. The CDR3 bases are TGCGCCAGCAGCTTTGGAGGGGAGGAGACCCAGTACTTC. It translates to CASSFGGEETQYF.

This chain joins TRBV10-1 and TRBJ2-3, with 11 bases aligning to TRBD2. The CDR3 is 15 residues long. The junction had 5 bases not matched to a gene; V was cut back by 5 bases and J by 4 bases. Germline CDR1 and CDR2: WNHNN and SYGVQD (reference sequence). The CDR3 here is CASSKGLAVPDTQYF. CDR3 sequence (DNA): TGCGCCAGCAGTAAGGGACTAGCGGTACCAGATACGCAGTATTTT.

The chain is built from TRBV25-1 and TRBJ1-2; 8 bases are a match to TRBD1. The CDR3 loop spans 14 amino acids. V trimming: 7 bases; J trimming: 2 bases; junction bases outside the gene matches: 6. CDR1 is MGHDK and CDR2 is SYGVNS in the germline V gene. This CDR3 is CASTPGGLNYGYTF. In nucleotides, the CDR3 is TGTGCCAGCACCCCAGGGGGCTTGAACTATGGCTACACCTTC.

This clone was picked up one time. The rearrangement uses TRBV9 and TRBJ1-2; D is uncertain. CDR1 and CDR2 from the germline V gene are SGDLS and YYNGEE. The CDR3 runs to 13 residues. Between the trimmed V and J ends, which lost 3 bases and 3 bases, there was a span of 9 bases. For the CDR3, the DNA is TGTGCCAGCAGCGGCTTAGGGTACTATGGCTACACCTTC. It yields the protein CASSGLGYYGYTF.